Listed here are 23 T cell receptor beta chains from one sample, sequenced in a study of shared clonotypes between healthy human individuals. Method: immunoSEQ multiplex PCR; TCRdb's copy keeps in-frame clones and lacks some. The table lists about 2.4 million clones, over 85% of them singletons. The sample was naive CD4+ T cells from PBMCs. The subset denotes: CD45RA+ positively selected. These receptors originate from a man aged 18 to 29 in good health. Some clones in this sample may be carry-over from other donors' samples.

The CDR3: CAISTGGRSGYTF. The CDR3 DNA sequence: TGTGCCATCTCAACGGGTGGGAGAAGTGGCTACACCTTC. The V and J genes are TRBV28 and TRBJ1-2; D remains unclear. Trimming removed 10 bases from V and 7 bases from J, with 19 bases in between. This CDR3 contains 13 residues. Germline V gene sequence: CDR1 MDHEN, CDR2 SYDVKM.

This clone showed up just once. The chain employs TRBV5-1 and TRBJ2-7; 14 bases align to TRBD2. The CDR3 consists of 17 residues. Germline-derived CDR1 and CDR2 are SGHRS and YFSETQ. J lost 5 bases, V lost 4 bases, and 11 bases had no gene match. The DNA of the CDR3 is TGCGCCAGCAGCGCGTGGGGACTAGCGGGAGTGGTCCACGAGCAGTACTTC. It is translated as CASSAWGLAGVVHEQYF.

The gene calls are TRBV7-9 and TRBJ2-3, with D possibly being TRBD2 (5 bases). This CDR3 region has 16 residues. Germline V gene data show CDR1 as SEHNR and CDR2 as FQNEAQ (reference sequence). Trimming shortened V by 6 bases and J by 3 bases, and 19 bases separated the two germline ends. CDR3 protein: CASSPQLGVGTDTQYF. CDR3 nucleotides: TGTGCCAGCAGTCCCCAACTCGGGGTTGGTACAGATACGCAGTATTTT.

The V call is TRBV2, the J call TRBJ2-7; 8 bases line up with TRBD1. This CDR3 contains 14 residues. Looked up from germline, CDR1 is SNHLY and CDR2 is FYNNEI. After removal of 6 bases from V and 9 bases from J, the junction contained 13 bases not matched to a gene. The CDR3 loop reads CASRGQGNTHGQYF. CDR3 coding DNA: TGTGCCAGCAGAGGACAGGGAAATACTCATGGGCAGTACTTC.

The chain couples TRBV14 to TRBJ1-1; D uncertain. V dropped 4 bases and J dropped 3 bases, with 12 bases sitting between them. Germline CDR1 reads SGHDN; CDR2 reads FVKESK. The CDR3 totals 14 residues. CDR3 in amino acids: CASSRSGWDTEAFF. Written as DNA, the CDR3 is TGTGCCAGCAGCCGAAGCGGTTGGGACACTGAAGCTTTCTTT.

The count of this clone is one. The rearrangement links TRBV12-5 to TRBJ1-1; no firm D call. The germline V gene encodes CDR1 LGHNT and CDR2 FRNRAP. The CDR3 contains 14 residues. Trimming shortened V by 5 bases and J by 3 bases, and 13 bases separated the two germline ends. CDR3 DNA: TGTGCTAGTGGTCTAGCTGGGGTTCACACTGAAGCTTTCTTT. Its protein product is CASGLAGVHTEAFF. The complete variable domain, with remaining parts taken from reference TRBV12-5 and TRBJ1-1, reads DARVTQTPRHKVTEMGQEVTMRCQPILGHNTVFWYRQTMMQGLELLAYFRNRAPLDDSGMPKDRFSAEMPDATLATLKIQPSEPRDSAVYFCASGLAGVHTEAFFGQGTRLTVV.

V is TRBV28 and J is TRBJ2-3; D is unresolved. Germline CDR1 is MDHEN and CDR2 is SYDVKM. The V end lost 8 bases, the J end lost 6 bases, and 9 bases lay between the germline ends. There are 11 residues in the CDR3. DNA of the CDR3: TGTGCCAGCTGGGCAGGCGATACGCAGTATTTT. Encoded protein: CASWAGDTQYF.

The chain recombines TRBV7-3 with TRBJ2-2; 13 positions agree with TRBD2. CDR3 length: 15 amino acids. V trimming: 5 bases; J trimming: 9 bases; junction bases outside the gene matches: 6. In germline, CDR1 is SGHTA, CDR2 FQGTGA. CDR3 sequence: CASSVGTSGARELFF. Written as DNA, the CDR3 is TGTGCCAGCAGCGTCGGGACTAGCGGGGCCCGGGAGCTGTTTTTT.

J is TRBJ2-1 and V is TRBV27, with 9 nucleotides matching TRBD2. Germline values: CDR1 MNHEY, CDR2 SMNVEV (reference sequence). V lost 3 bases to trimming and J lost 9 bases; unmatched junction nucleotides: 18. This CDR3 is 18 amino acids long. The CDR3 DNA is TGTGCCAGCAGTTTCTTGCGGGAGGGCCTAGTTAGTCGGGGTGAGCAGTTCTTC. Translated, it gives CASSFLREGLVSRGEQFF.

The chain couples TRBV28 to TRBJ2-5, with D possibly TRBD2 on 7 matching bases. Germline V lookup: CDR1 MDHEN, CDR2 SYDVKM. The ends were cut back, 3 bases at V and 5 bases at J, with 16 bases in the middle. The CDR3 runs 15 residues. CDR3: CASSLGGARRETQYF. The DNA of the CDR3 is TGTGCCAGCAGTTTGGGGGGGGCTCGACGCGAGACCCAGTACTTC.

This sequence joins TRBV10-2 and TRBJ2-5; 9 bases fit TRBD1. V was pared by 7 bases and J by 5 bases, with 8 bases of the junction left unmatched. Germline loops: CDR1 WSHSY, CDR2 SAAADI. The CDR3 has 14 residues. Written as DNA, the CDR3 is TGCGCCAGCACGAGGGACAGGGTATTCGAGACCCAGTACTTC. Protein: CASTRDRVFETQYF.

The chain joins TRBV5-4 to TRBJ1-2; 7 bases map to TRBD1. CDR3 length equals 15 residues. The trim removed 0 bases at V and 6 bases at J, leaving 8 bases unmatched. CDR1 and CDR2 from the germline V gene are SGHNT and YYREEE (reference sequence). CDR3 sequence: CASSLARGGANGYTF. The CDR3 DNA reads TGTGCCAGCAGCTTGGCCAGAGGGGGCGCAAATGGCTACACCTTC.

The rearrangement uses TRBV28 and TRBJ2-7; D is possibly TRBD1 (5 bases). This CDR3 is 10 amino acids long. With 8 bases removed from V and 3 bases from J, the gap between germline ends came to 5 bases. Germline V gene sequence: CDR1 MDHEN, CDR2 SYDVKM. CDR3 in DNA: TGTGCCAGCCAGGGCTACGAGCAGTACTTC. Translated, it gives CASQGYEQYF.

The genes are TRBV28 and TRBJ1-1; weak D call: TRBD1 (6 bases). The germline V gene has CDR1 MDHEN and CDR2 SYDVKM. CDR3 length: 17 residues. CDR3 protein: CGTEPGALLPKNTEAFF. Written as DNA, the CDR3 is TGTGGGACGGAACCGGGGGCCCTCCTTCCAAAGAACACTGAAGCTTTCTTT.

The gene calls are TRBV6-5 and TRBJ2-1, with 7 bases lining up with TRBD2. Germline loops: CDR1 MNHEY, CDR2 SVGAGI. The V segment lost 0 bases and the J segment 10 bases; nucleotides outside the gene matches: 12. The CDR3 length is 16 residues. CDR3 DNA: TGTGCCAGCAGTTACTCGCAGGGAGGCCCCGGGGGGGAGCAGTTCTTC. Protein: CASSYSQGGPGGEQFF.

The genes are TRBV28 and TRBJ1-2; D is unclear. CDR3 size: 15 residues. Trimming took off 4 bases at V and 1 base at J, with 13 bases between the two ends. In germline, CDR1 is MDHEN, CDR2 SYDVKM. The CDR3 protein is CASSSIGVNNYGYTF. Here the CDR3 DNA reads TGTGCCAGCAGTTCCATTGGGGTAAATAACTATGGCTACACCTTC.

V and J are TRBV5-1 and TRBJ2-7; 7 bases are a match to TRBD2. CDR3 length: 16 residues. The V gene end was trimmed by 0 bases and the J gene end by 2 bases; junction bases not matched to a gene: 8. Germline CDR1 and CDR2: SGHRS and YFSETQ. CDR3 loop: CASSLVEGGITYEQYF. In nucleotides, the CDR3 is TGCGCCAGCAGCTTGGTTGAGGGAGGGATAACCTACGAGCAGTACTTC. The variable domain in full, completed from reference TRBV5-1 and TRBJ2-7, reads KAGVTQTPRYLIKTRGQQVTLSCSPISGHRSVSWYQQTPGQGLQFLFEYFSETQRNKGNFPGRFSGRQFSNSRSEMNVSTLELGDSALYLCASSLVEGGITYEQYFGPGTRLTVT.

The chain's CDR3 is CASSRSLGWNTEAFF. CDR3 sequence (DNA): TGTGCCAGCAGCCGTTCCTTGGGGTGGAACACTGAAGCTTTCTTT. The rearrangement joins TRBV6-5 to TRBJ1-1; D ambiguous. This CDR3 region has 15 residues. V was shortened by 6 bases and J by 1 base, with 15 bases between the two germline ends. The germline gives CDR1 MNHEY, CDR2 SVGAGI.

The chain combines TRBV2 with TRBJ2-7; no clear D gene. Germline V CDR1 and CDR2: SNHLY, FYNNEI. V shed 8 bases and J shed 4 bases, with 12 bases lying between them. CDR3 length: 12 amino acids. This CDR3 is CASGPELYEQYF. DNA for the CDR3: TGTGCCAGCGGACCGGAATTATACGAGCAGTACTTC. The variable domain in full, with the rest retrieved from reference TRBV2 and TRBJ2-7, is EPEVTQTPSHQVTQMGQEVILRCVPISNHLYFYWYRQILGQKVEFLVSFYNNEISEKSEIFDDQFSVERPDGSNFTLKIRSTKLEDSAMYFCASGPELYEQYFGPGTRLTVT.

This chain connects TRBV30 to TRBJ2-1; D may be TRBD1 (5 bases). The CDR3 runs 16 residues. V was pared by 4 bases and J by 0 bases, with 16 bases between. Germline lookup yields CDR1 GTSNPN and CDR2 SVGIG (reference sequence). CDR3 protein: CAWTGALAVSYNEQFF. The CDR3 DNA sequence: TGTGCCTGGACTGGGGCGCTCGCCGTCTCCTACAATGAGCAGTTCTTC. Looking up the rest from reference TRBV30 and TRBJ2-1 gives the full variable domain: SQTIHQWPATLVQPVGSPLSLECTVEGTSNPNLYWYRQAAGRGLQLLFYSVGIGQISSEVPQNLSASRPQDRQFILSSKKLLLSDSGFYLCAWTGALAVSYNEQFFGPGTRLTVL.

A remark on this clone: Other DNA variants within this sample encode the same CDR3. J is TRBJ2-1 and V is TRBV28, with 7 bases fitting TRBD1. Germline V lookup: CDR1 MDHEN, CDR2 SYDVKM. The CDR3 spans 14 residues. The ends lost 8 bases at V and 4 bases at J; junction bases unmatched: 8. CDR3: CASRVGTDYNEQFF. DNA of the CDR3: TGTGCCAGCCGGGTAGGGACAGATTACAATGAGCAGTTCTTC.

The V gene is TRBV7-2, the J gene TRBJ2-3; 9 bases are a match to TRBD2. The CDR3 totals 15 residues. In germline, CDR1 is SGHTA, CDR2 FQGNSA. The CDR3 region is CADASAGGPGETQYF. As DNA, the CDR3 is TGTGCTGATGCATCGGCGGGAGGGCCGGGTGAGACGCAGTATTTT.

This clone came up a few times. J is TRBJ2-2 and V is TRBV29-1; D may be TRBD1 (6 bases). Trimming pared 6 bases from V and 1 base from J, leaving 9 bases between. This CDR3 contains 13 residues. Germline CDR1 reads SQVTM; CDR2 reads ANQGSEA. In nucleotides, the CDR3 is TGCAGCGTCGGACAGAAGAACACCGGGGAGCTGTTTTTT. Residues: CSVGQKNTGELFF.